The source of this T cell receptor (beta chain) is a study of CD8 T cells in Susac syndrome. Across the study: Clinical remission applied to 8 or 9 sequenced Susac syndrome patients, and roughly 6 had active disease. Study-wide results and limits: The study admitted that it had a relatively small number of individuals in its TCR sequencing and HLA analysis.

Peripheral blood CD8+ and CD4+ T cells were profiled by TCR beta sequencing. A remark on this clonotype: Its antigen is unknown.

The CDR3 consists of 19 residues. Germline V lookup: CDR1 ENHRY, CDR2 SYGVKD. Trimming took 0 bases from V and 5 from J, leaving 25 bases between them. Reverse transcription of 0.5 to 1 ug RNA was carried out with random hexamers. TCRdb itself ran the immunoSEQ multiplex PCR reads through MiXCR, one entry per CDR3 protein. The sample consists of around 230,000 distinct CDR3 sequences, 96% of them appearing once. Sequencing used CD4+ T cells from PBMCs. The V call is TRBV10-3, the J call TRBJ2-5; unclear D gene. The source is a human donor with Susac syndrome. The CDR3: CAISESGRIRTPSTETQYF. The CDR3, as DNA: TGTGCCATCAGTGAGTCTGGACGGATAAGAACACCATCGACGGAGACCCAGTACTTC.